Sequencing of this T cell receptor beta chain was carried out in a study of shared clonotypes between healthy human individuals. Broader study findings: Larger estimated richness was generally recorded for naive subsets relative to memory subsets. Non-shared clonotypes had lower generation probabilities than those shared by all four donors.

A word on this clone: What it binds is unknown.

Only in-frame clones appear in the TCRdb table, and some are missing; sequencing was by immunoSEQ multiplex PCR. The sample lists some 500,000 clones, approximately 95% occurring once. Donors comprised healthy HIV-negative adults lacking recent acute infections or vaccinations. The CDR3 runs to 16 residues. V was clipped by 5 bases and J by 2 bases; unmatched bases: 8. In germline, CDR1 is SNHLY, CDR2 FYNNEI. The source of this sequence is a woman aged 25 to 45 in good health. The gene calls are TRBV2 and TRBJ1-4, with 7 bases that match TRBD1. Sequencing was done on a sample of naive CD4+ T cells sorted from blood. Documented subset: CD45RA+ positively selected. DNA of the CDR3: TGTGCCAGCAGTTCGGCAGGGGGTTGGACTAATGAAAAACTGTTTTTT. This codes for CASSSAGGWTNEKLFF.